Presented here are 19 T cell receptor beta chains from one specimen sequenced in a study of T cell repertoires in cytomegalovirus infection. TCRdb recomputed calls from the reads with MiXCR, one row per CDR3 protein. The repertoire holds about 260,000 distinct CDR3 sequences, with around 13% as singletons. The specimen sequenced was PBMCs. The receptors derive from a human donor in good health (CMV status not recorded). Some clones in this sample may be carry-over from other donors' samples.

This clonotype was seen many times. The gene calls are TRBV11-1 and TRBJ1-5; possible D gene TRBD1, 5 bases. The CDR3 loop spans 16 amino acids. Trimming shortened V by 0 bases and J by 4 bases, and 13 bases separated the two germline ends. CDR1 and CDR2 (germline): SGHAT, FQDESV (reference sequence). This CDR3 reads CASSLASSRANQPQHF. The CDR3 DNA is TGTGCCAGCAGCTTAGCGTCCAGCAGGGCTAATCAGCCCCAGCATTTT.

Details on this clonotype: The final CDR3 position lacks the conserved phenylalanine or tryptophan, pointing to a likely read error. This chain links TRBV24-1 with TRBJ1-1; perhaps TRBD1 as D (5 bases). The CDR3 runs to 15 residues. V dropped 12 bases and J dropped 6 bases, with 25 bases sitting between them. Germline values: CDR1 KGHDR, CDR2 SFDVKD. As DNA, the CDR3 is TGTGCCGTACAGACCTTGGGACCCCGAGGAGCTGAAGCTTTCTCT. Translation: CAVQTLGPRGAEAFS.

This clonotype was counted only a few times. The rearrangement joins TRBV5-1 to TRBJ2-5, with D unresolved. Looked up from germline, CDR1 is SGHRS and CDR2 is YFSETQ. The CDR3 spans 11 residues. V lost 3 bases and J lost 5, with 5 bases in between. The CDR3 DNA reads as TGCGCCAGCAGCTCGGCGGAGACCCAGTACTTC. This sequence encodes CASSSAETQYF.

The chain is built from TRBV12-3 or TRBV12-4 and TRBJ2-1; D tentatively fits TRBD1 or TRBD2 (5 bases each). There are 11 residues in the CDR3. V lost 10 bases to trimming and J lost 5 bases, with 9 bases between them. The CDR3: CATLGDNEQFF. The CDR3 DNA reads TGTGCCACGTTGGGGGACAATGAGCAGTTCTTC.

V usage is TRBV29-1 and J usage is TRBJ2-7; 9 bases align to TRBD1. The CDR3 has 16 residues. V was pared by 6 bases and J by 0 bases, with 12 bases of the junction left unmatched. The germline gives CDR1 SQVTM, CDR2 ANQGSEA. The CDR3 loop is CSVAGTGLTSSYEQYF. The CDR3 bases are TGCAGCGTCGCCGGGACAGGGCTTACGAGCTCCTACGAGCAGTACTTC.

This clonotype was seen at least ten times. This rearrangement joins TRBV7-2 to TRBJ2-5; D is undetermined. Trimming removed 5 bases from V and 1 base from J, with 14 bases in between. CDR3 length: 15 residues. The germline gives CDR1 SGHTA, CDR2 FQGNSA. The CDR3 DNA is TGTGCCAGCAGCCGTGCTGCGTCCCGCCAAGAGACCCAGTACTTC. It is translated as CASSRAASRQETQYF.

V is TRBV7-3 and J is TRBJ2-5, with 9 positions matching TRBD1. The germline V gene has CDR1 SGHTA and CDR2 FQGTGA. With 4 bases clipped from V and 5 bases from J, the junction kept 5 bases outside the gene matches. This CDR3 spans 14 amino acids. In nucleotides, the CDR3 is TGTGCCAGCAGCTCCGGGACAGGGATTGAGACCCAGTACTTC. It encodes CASSSGTGIETQYF.

This clonotype was counted many times. The chain links TRBV12-3 or TRBV12-4 to TRBJ1-1; D remains ambiguous. The CDR3 totals 13 residues. Trimming pared 2 bases from V and 3 bases from J, leaving 7 bases between. CDR3 sequence reads: CASSLLVDTEAFF. The CDR3 DNA follows: TGTGCCAGCAGTTTATTAGTGGACACTGAAGCTTTCTTT.

The CDR3 DNA is TGTGCCAGCAGCTTTTACAGCGATGAAGAGACCCAGTACTTC. Its protein product is CASSFYSDEETQYF. V is TRBV7-6 and J is TRBJ2-5; no clear D. This CDR3 region has 14 residues. Germline values: CDR1 SGHVS, CDR2 FNYEAQ. The V gene lost 3 bases and the J gene lost 3 bases, with 11 bases spanning the gap. Drawing the rest from reference TRBV7-6 and TRBJ2-5, the complete variable domain is GAGVSQSPRYKVTKRGQDVALRCDPISGHVSLYWYRQALGQGPEFLTYFNYEAQQDKSGLPNDRFSAERPEGSISTLTIQRTEQRDSAMYRCASSFYSDEETQYFGPGTRLLVL.

This clonotype was detected only a few times. The rearrangement uses TRBV20-1 and TRBJ2-7; D is unclear. The germline V gene has CDR1 DFQATT and CDR2 SNEGSKA (reference sequence). The V end was cut by 3 bases, the J end by 0 bases, with 6 bases between. The CDR3 is 12 residues long. The CDR3 is CSARAYSYEQYF. The DNA of the CDR3 is TGCAGTGCTAGGGCGTACTCCTACGAGCAGTACTTC.

The chain is built from TRBV20-1 and TRBJ2-3; D is unclear. The CDR3 loop spans 16 amino acids. V was pared by 2 bases and J by 3 bases, with 18 bases between. Germline-derived CDR1 and CDR2 are DFQATT and SNEGSKA (reference sequence). CDR3 DNA: TGCAGTGCTAGAAGAAATACGCTCCCGAAGACAGATACGCAGTATTTT. Its translation is CSARRNTLPKTDTQYF.

This clonotype was observed many times. This chain connects TRBV10-3 to TRBJ1-1; D is perhaps TRBD1 (6 bases). Germline CDR1 ENHRY, CDR2 SYGVKD. There are 15 residues in the CDR3. V was shortened by 5 bases and J by 1 base, with 14 bases between the two germline ends. The CDR3 DNA reads as TGTGCCATCAGTAAGAACAGGGACGAGAACACTGAAGCTTTCTTT. Amino acids: CAISKNRDENTEAFF.

This clonotype came up a few times. The rearrangement joins TRBV11-2 to TRBJ1-1; D ambiguous. The length of the CDR3 is 15 residues. Germline V gene sequence: CDR1 SGHAT, CDR2 FQNNGV. Trimming removed 5 bases at V and 0 bases at J, with 13 bases between. In DNA, the CDR3 is TGTGCCAGCAGCCGTAGACCGGAAATGAACACTGAAGCTTTCTTT. It codes for CASSRRPEMNTEAFF.

This clonotype was seen many times. The chain carries TRBV7-2 and TRBJ1-6, with D hard to call. V was clipped by 2 bases and J by 15 bases, with 20 bases between them. The CDR3 consists of 15 residues. The germline V gene has CDR1 SGHTA and CDR2 FQGNSA. The CDR3 DNA is TGTGCCAGCAGCTTAAGCGGAGGCAAGGTATCAGGCCTCCACTTT. It specifies CASSLSGGKVSGLHF.

This clonotype was seen repeatedly, ten times or more. At one boundary the junction diverges from the germline segment, which might be a read error. The V and J genes are TRBV12-3 or TRBV12-4 and TRBJ1-6, with D unresolved. The CDR3 consists of 15 residues. In DNA, the CDR3 is TGTGCCAGCAGATTAGGGAGCTCCTATAATTCACCCCTCCACTTT. Its protein product is CASRLGSSYNSPLHF.

This clonotype was seen many times. The chain couples TRBV12-3 or TRBV12-4 to TRBJ1-1; D remains unclear. Trimming cost V 3 bases and J 3 bases, with 5 bases left between them. The CDR3 length is 12 residues. The CDR3 region is CASSFGDTEAFF. In nucleotides, the CDR3 is TGTGCCAGCAGTTTTGGTGACACTGAAGCTTTCTTT.

There are a few counts of this clonotype. The J gene is TRBJ2-3, the V gene TRBV15; 8 bases are a match to TRBD1. V dropped 3 bases and J dropped 6; count of bases not matched to a gene: 8. Germline lookup yields CDR1 LNHNV and CDR2 YYDKDF (reference sequence). This CDR3 comprises 15 residues. In DNA, the CDR3 is TGTGCCACCAGCAGGGACAGGGTTGAGATTGATACGCAGTATTTT. Protein: CATSRDRVEIDTQYF.

The rearrangement joins TRBV7-9 to TRBJ2-1; 12 bases are a match to TRBD2. Losses at the gene ends were 0 bases for V and 7 bases for J; bases not matched to a gene: 1. CDR1 and CDR2 (germline): SEHNR, FQNEAQ (reference sequence). The CDR3 runs 15 residues. CDR3 region: CASSLAGLAGNEQFF. CDR3 in DNA: TGTGCCAGCAGCTTAGCGGGACTAGCGGGTAATGAGCAGTTCTTC.

The chain recombines TRBV28 with TRBJ1-5, with a possible D match to TRBD1 (6 bases). V was shortened by 3 bases and J by 2 bases, with 11 bases between the two germline ends. This CDR3 region has 15 residues. CDR1 and CDR2 from the germline V gene are MDHEN and SYDVKM. CDR3: CASSFQGFRNQPQHF. CDR3 DNA: TGTGCCAGCAGTTTCCAGGGGTTTCGCAATCAGCCCCAGCATTTT. Combining the CDR3 with reference TRBV28 and TRBJ1-5 gives the whole variable domain DVKVTQSSRYLVKRTGEKVFLECVQDMDHENMFWYRQDPGLGLRLIYFSYDVKMKEKGDIPEGYSVSREKKERFSLILESASTNQTSMYLCASSFQGFRNQPQHFGDGTRLSIL.